The entry that follows covers one T cell receptor (beta chain) sequence. The germline CDR1 and CDR2 sequences are WSHSY and SAAADI. Trimming took 4 bases from V and 2 from J; bases not matched to a gene: 3. This CDR3 contains 14 residues. The data belong to a study of blood T cell repertoires in COVID-19. Sequencing was performed with immunoSEQ multiplex PCR; in TCRdb, only in-frame clones are kept and a portion is missing. The data show over 250,000 clones, over 75% seen once. The TCR was taken from a woman between 25 and 40 years old who had recovered from COVID-19. The sequenced sample consisted of PBMCs or T cells enriched from blood (not recorded which). This sequence joins TRBV10-2 and TRBJ2-3; 7 nucleotides line up with TRBD1. The CDR3 reads CASSVTGPTDTQYF. CDR3 coding DNA: TGCGCCAGCAGTGTGACAGGGCCCACAGATACGCAGTATTTT.